This TCR beta chain was observed in a study of identical twins. A universal primer site arose from template switching, and cDNA bore unique molecular identifiers. TCRdb redid the calling of the 5' RACE reads with MiXCR, one entry per CDR3 protein. The table lists roughly 250,000 distinct CDR3 sequences, around 7.6% of them singletons. Study conclusions and caveats: Conclusions relied on cross-sectional statistical analysis, not following the same donors. In beta out-of-frame sequences, the excess sharing between twins was weaker.

This clonotype was seen only a few times. Its antigen is unidentified. A much larger clone lies a single base off, so this may be a read error. Germline CDR1 SGHRS, CDR2 YFSETQ. This CDR3 region has 15 residues. This same sample was also part of a study on yellow fever vaccine responses in identical twins.

The sequenced material came from CD8+ T cells sorted from blood. The chain combines TRBV5-1 with TRBJ2-1; D is uncertain. The clonotype comes from a woman aged 18-30 years in good health. CDR3: CSSSEATSSYNEQFF. As DNA, the CDR3 is TGCTCCAGCAGCGAGGCTACGAGCTCCTACAATGAGCAGTTCTTC.